Below are 30 T cell receptor beta chains sequenced from a single sample in a study of molecular identifiers for immune sequencing clone quantification. TCRdb recomputed calls from the PCR reads with MiXCR, one row per CDR3 protein. The sample consists of around 89,000 distinct CDR3 sequences, around 20% of them appearing once. The sample was naive CD8+ T cells from blood, with Jurkat cell RNA spiked in. Regarding subset: FACS-sorted CD8+CD4-CCR7+CD45RA+ naive T cells. These receptors all come from a human donor in good health. Some libraries in this study had Jurkat cell RNA spiked in.

Points on this clonotype: Given a much more abundant clone one base away, this may be a read error. The gene calls are TRBV7-9 and TRBJ1-5; a weak D match, TRBD1 (6 bases). CDR3 size: 14 residues. The V gene's germline CDR1 is SEHNR and CDR2 FQNEAQ (reference sequence). The CDR3 nucleotides are TGTGCCAGCAGCTTTGGCGGGGGGCATCAGTCCCAGCATTTT. Encoded protein: CASSFGGGHQSQHF.

This clonotype has at least ten counts. J is TRBJ2-3 and V is TRBV29-1; D not resolved. V lost 6 bases and J lost 0, with 16 bases in between. The V gene's germline CDR1 is SQVTM and CDR2 ANQGSEA. The CDR3 is 15 amino acids. CDR3 sequence reads: CSVDWASPSTDTQYF. DNA for the CDR3: TGCAGCGTGGATTGGGCCAGTCCTAGCACAGATACGCAGTATTTT.

In this sample, this clonotype turned up many times. This rearrangement joins TRBV12-3 or TRBV12-4 to TRBJ2-2, with D uncertain. The CDR3 spans 13 residues. The V end lost 6 bases, the J end lost 6 bases, and 11 bases lay between the germline ends. The DNA for the CDR3 is TGTGCCAGCAGCCCCAGTGGGGCCGGGGAGCTGTTTTTT. Its protein is CASSPSGAGELFF.

The table lists this clonotype with many counts. This chain connects TRBV6-5 to TRBJ2-3; no reliable D call. With 6 bases removed from V and 2 bases from J, the gap between germline ends came to 15 bases. CDR1 MNHEY and CDR2 SVGAGI come from the germline V gene. The CDR3 totals 15 residues. The CDR3 loop is CASRSGSEPTDTQYF. The CDR3 DNA sequence: TGTGCCAGCAGATCGGGTTCCGAGCCCACAGATACGCAGTATTTT.

For this clonotype: This may be a read error: a much more frequent sequence differs by one nucleotide. The chain uses TRBV9 and TRBJ1-4, with D perhaps matching TRBD1 (5 bases). Germline V gene lookup returns CDR1 SGDLS and CDR2 YYNGEE. Trimming left V 3 bases short and J 8 bases short, with 17 bases between. The CDR3 contains 15 residues. The chain's CDR3 is CASSAGRGVLEKLFF. The CDR3 nucleotides read TGTGCCAGCAGCGCTGGACGGGGCGTACTAGAAAAACTGTTTTTT.

This clonotype was detected ten times or more. The gene calls are TRBV4-2 and TRBJ1-3; D possibly corresponds to TRBD1 (5 bases). Between the trimmed V and J ends, which lost 5 bases and 0 bases, there was a span of 11 bases. CDR1 LGHNA and CDR2 YNFKEQ come from the germline V gene. CDR3 length: 15 residues. The CDR3 spells CASSMGRSSGNTIYF. CDR3 sequence (DNA): TGTGCCAGCAGCATGGGACGGAGCTCTGGAAACACCATATATTTT.

There are many counts of this clonotype. The V call is TRBV24-1, the J call TRBJ2-7, with D perhaps TRBD2 (5 bases). The CDR3 spans 15 residues. V lost 0 bases, J lost 3 bases, and 11 bases lay in between. Looked up from germline, CDR1 is KGHDR and CDR2 is SFDVKD. The CDR3 nucleotides are TGTGCCACCAGTGATTTGAAGCGGCAGAGCTACGAGCAGTACTTC. This encodes CATSDLKRQSYEQYF.

This clonotype was found many times. The gene calls are TRBV24-1 and TRBJ2-3; D might be TRBD1 (6 bases). Germline CDR1 and CDR2: KGHDR and SFDVKD. Trimming left V 4 bases short and J 1 base short, with 11 bases between. CDR3 length: 15 amino acids. The CDR3 spells CATSDIGGGTDTQYF. DNA for the CDR3: TGTGCCACCAGTGACATAGGGGGAGGCACAGATACGCAGTATTTT.

This clonotype was observed many times. The rearrangement uses TRBV12-5 and TRBJ2-1, with 14 bases matching TRBD2. V trimming: 6 bases; J trimming: 8 bases; junction bases outside the gene matches: 6. Germline lookup yields CDR1 LGHNT and CDR2 FRNRAP. The CDR3 loop spans 15 amino acids. The CDR3 sequence: CASGPGLAGVDEQFF. Written as DNA, the CDR3 is TGTGCTAGTGGCCCGGGACTAGCGGGAGTGGATGAGCAGTTCTTC.

Ten or more counts support this clonotype. This chain joins TRBV12-3 or TRBV12-4 and TRBJ2-2, with D possibly being TRBD2 (6 bases). The germline V and J ends were trimmed by 4 bases and 4 bases, with 16 bases remaining between them. The length of the CDR3 is 16 residues. The CDR3 reads CASSWAFFGGTGELFF. CDR3 bases: TGTGCCAGCAGTTGGGCGTTTTTCGGGGGCACCGGGGAGCTGTTTTTT.

This clonotype was observed at least ten times. CDR3 in amino acids: CASSQELTGPIGYF. Here the CDR3 DNA reads TGCGCCAGCAGCCAAGAATTAACAGGACCTATCGGGTACTTC. J is TRBJ2-7 and V is TRBV4-1; TRBD1 is a possible D gene (5 bases). CDR1 is MGHRA and CDR2 is YSYEKL in the germline V gene. The CDR3 consists of 14 residues. V lost 0 bases, J lost 12 bases, and 18 bases lay in between.

In its sample, this clonotype was seen many times. The chain uses TRBV2 and TRBJ2-7; 7 bases match TRBD2. CDR1 and CDR2 (germline): SNHLY, FYNNEI. The CDR3 contains 16 residues. V trimming: 0 bases; J trimming: 0 bases; junction bases outside the gene matches: 5. This CDR3 is CASSEAVGLSSYEQYF. In nucleotides, the CDR3 is TGTGCCAGCAGTGAAGCTGTGGGACTAAGCTCCTACGAGCAGTACTTC. Full variable domain (missing parts from reference TRBV2 and TRBJ2-7): EPEVTQTPSHQVTQMGQEVILRCVPISNHLYFYWYRQILGQKVEFLVSFYNNEISEKSEIFDDQFSVERPDGSNFTLKIRSTKLEDSAMYFCASSEAVGLSSYEQYFGPGTRLTVT.

This clonotype was seen ten or more times. The chain is built from TRBV5-1 and TRBJ2-5; a weak D match, TRBD1 (5 bases). The V gene lost 0 bases and the J gene lost 2 bases, with 11 bases spanning the gap. This CDR3 comprises 15 residues. Germline CDR1 reads SGHRS; CDR2 reads YFSETQ. This CDR3 reads CASSLAGRAQETQYF. CDR3 DNA sequence: TGCGCCAGCAGCTTGGCGGGCAGGGCTCAAGAGACCCAGTACTTC.

This clonotype was detected many times. V usage is TRBV28 and J usage is TRBJ2-1, with a tentative D call TRBD1 (5 bases). The CDR3 consists of 11 residues. CDR1 MDHEN and CDR2 SYDVKM come from the germline V gene. Trimming left V 8 bases short and J 12 bases short, with 14 bases between. In DNA form, the CDR3 reads TGTGCCAGCGTTAGGGGTATTGCGCAGTTCTTC. Its translation: CASVRGIAQFF. The variable domain in full, with the rest retrieved from reference TRBV28 and TRBJ2-1, is DVKVTQSSRYLVKRTGEKVFLECVQDMDHENMFWYRQDPGLGLRLIYFSYDVKMKEKGDIPEGYSVSREKKERFSLILESASTNQTSMYLCASVRGIAQFFGPGTRLTVL.

In its sample, this clonotype was seen many times. The chain couples TRBV4-1 to TRBJ2-1, with D perhaps TRBD1 (6 bases). Germline CDR1 and CDR2: MGHRA and YSYEKL. Trimming left V 1 base short and J 8 bases short, with 9 bases between. This CDR3 has 13 amino acids. This CDR3 is CASSQVGGYEQFF. DNA of the CDR3: TGCGCCAGCAGCCAAGTTGGGGGCTATGAGCAGTTCTTC.

On this clonotype itself: This clone may be a read error of a much larger clone one base away. The J gene is TRBJ1-2, the V gene TRBV12-3 or TRBV12-4; D is possibly TRBD1 (6 bases). This CDR3 region has 13 residues. V lost 6 bases and J lost 4, with 12 bases in between. The chain's CDR3 is CASSITGSYGYTF. In DNA form, the CDR3 reads TGTGCCAGCAGCATAACAGGGAGCTATGGCTACACCTTC.

This clonotype was seen ten or more times. This sequence joins TRBV24-1 and TRBJ2-2; D possibly matches TRBD1 or TRBD2 (6 bases each). The V and J ends lost 4 bases and 4 bases respectively, with 18 bases between them. The CDR3 is 17 residues long. From germline, CDR1 is KGHDR and CDR2 SFDVKD. CDR3: CATSDAPLGGRTGELFF. The CDR3 DNA reads TGTGCCACCAGTGACGCCCCCCTTGGGGGGCGCACCGGGGAGCTGTTTTTT.

This clonotype was seen many times. The chain has TRBV30 and TRBJ2-3, with unresolved D. The CDR3 contains 11 residues. Trimming pared 5 bases from V and 8 bases from J, leaving 11 bases between. CDR1 is GTSNPN and CDR2 is SVGIG in the germline V gene (reference sequence). The CDR3 nucleotides are TGTGCCTGGTCCCCGGTGGGTACGCAGTATTTT. Protein sequence: CAWSPVGTQYF. The full variable domain, with the rest looked up from reference TRBV30 and TRBJ2-3, is SQTIHQWPATLVQPVGSPLSLECTVEGTSNPNLYWYRQAAGRGLQLLFYSVGIGQISSEVPQNLSASRPQDRQFILSSKKLLLSDSGFYLCAWSPVGTQYFGPGTRLTVL.

Concerning this clonotype itself: A much more abundant neighbour one base away suggests this may be a read error. The chain employs TRBV4-1 and TRBJ2-1; 15 positions match TRBD2. The CDR3 has 20 amino acids. Germline V lookup: CDR1 MGHRA, CDR2 YSYEKL. DNA of the CDR3: TGCGCCAGCAGCCCTCCTGGCGGGACTAGCGGGAGGAAGTCCTACAATGAGCAGTCCTTC. Translating gives CASSPPGGTSGRKSYNEQSF.

This clonotype has a count of ten or more. CDR3 loop: CASVVSQSSNTEAFF. The DNA for the CDR3 is TGTGCCAGCGTAGTTTCGCAAAGCTCGAACACTGAAGCTTTCTTT. This chain links TRBV2 with TRBJ1-1, with D hard to call. Germline CDR1 reads SNHLY; CDR2 reads FYNNEI. The CDR3 totals 15 residues. The V and J ends lost 8 bases and 1 base respectively, with 17 bases between them.

Ten or more counts support this clonotype. This chain links TRBV7-2 with TRBJ2-1, with D maybe TRBD2 (5 bases). The CDR3 has 16 residues. The V and J ends lost 5 bases and 2 bases respectively, with 16 bases between them. Per the germline V gene, CDR1 is SGHTA and CDR2 is FQGNSA. The CDR3 DNA reads as TGTGCCAGCAGCGCCCGAGCGGAAATGCCCTACAATGAGCAGTTCTTC. Translation: CASSARAEMPYNEQFF.

Worth noting for this clonotype: Since a much larger clone is just one base distant, this may be a read error. This rearrangement joins TRBV28 to TRBJ2-2; D remains ambiguous. CDR1 and CDR2 from the germline V gene are MDHEN and SYDVKM. This CDR3 contains 14 residues. CDR3 sequence: CASGLTGNTGELFF. The DNA of the CDR3 is TGTGCCAGCGGTTTGACGGGGAACACCGGGGAGCTGTTTTTT.

Of note for this clonotype: With a much larger clone just one base away, this may be a read error. The chain combines TRBV11-2 with TRBJ2-1, with D tentatively TRBD1 or TRBD2 (5 bases each). The CDR3 contains 17 residues. V was clipped by 4 bases and J by 5 bases, with 21 bases between them. The germline CDR1 and CDR2 sequences are SGHAT and FQNNGV. CDR3 nucleotides: TGTGCCAGCAGCTCCACACCCGGGGCGGACCCAGACAATGAGCAGTTCTTC. This sequence encodes CASSSTPGADPDNEQFF.

Many counts were recorded for this clonotype. This chain joins TRBV7-6 and TRBJ1-2, with 9 bases that match TRBD1. The CDR3 contains 18 residues. The germline gives CDR1 SGHVS, CDR2 FNYEAQ. V gave up 5 bases and J gave up 4 bases; unmatched junction bases: 17. CDR3 DNA: TGTGCCAGCAGCATTGGTGCGGGACAGGGTAGTTTTTTCTATGGCTACACCTTC. Its translation is CASSIGAGQGSFFYGYTF.

This clonotype was recorded many times. This rearrangement joins TRBV5-4 to TRBJ2-3; 7 bases match TRBD1. CDR1 and CDR2 from the germline V gene are SGHNT and YYREEE (reference sequence). J was trimmed by 3 bases and V by 6 bases; bases with no gene match: 7. CDR3 length equals 14 residues. CDR3 sequence: CASKGTVETDTQYF. The DNA of the CDR3 is TGTGCCAGCAAGGGGACAGTAGAAACAGATACGCAGTATTTT.

The table lists this clonotype with many counts. This chain uses TRBV6-5 with TRBJ2-7; 13 bases line up with TRBD2. This CDR3 has 14 amino acids. V trimming: 2 bases; J trimming: 6 bases; junction bases outside the gene matches: 1. Germline loops: CDR1 MNHEY, CDR2 SVGAGI. The CDR3 region is CASSYGTSGAEQYF. Here the CDR3 DNA reads TGTGCCAGCAGTTACGGGACTAGCGGGGCCGAGCAGTACTTC.

In its sample, this clonotype ranks as medium-sized (0.01 to 0.1%). The chain has TRBV29-1 and TRBJ2-3; perhaps TRBD2 as D (5 bases). Germline assignment: CDR1 SQVTM and CDR2 ANQGSEA. V shed 4 bases and J shed 2 bases, with 13 bases lying between them. The CDR3 loop spans 14 amino acids. The CDR3 coding sequence is TGCAGCGTTGGAACTTACCGGGACACAGATACGCAGTATTTT. This sequence encodes CSVGTYRDTDTQYF.

This clonotype was seen many times. The chain combines TRBV27 with TRBJ1-5; D possibly corresponds to TRBD1 (5 bases). Trimming cost V 6 bases and J 5 bases, with 11 bases left between them. The CDR3 runs 13 residues. Per germline, CDR1 MNHEY and CDR2 SMNVEV (reference sequence). The CDR3 sequence is CASSPLGDQPQHF. CDR3 sequence (DNA): TGTGCCAGCAGCCCCCTGGGGGATCAGCCCCAGCATTTT.

This clonotype appeared many times. The gene calls are TRBV6-5 and TRBJ2-3; 7 bases are a match to TRBD1. Germline assignment: CDR1 MNHEY and CDR2 SVGAGI. There are 12 residues in the CDR3. The CDR3 sequence: CAAGTGTDTQYF. In DNA, the CDR3 is TGTGCTGCCGGGACAGGCACAGATACGCAGTATTTT.

As to this clonotype: Its ends do not fully match the called genes, so a read error is possible. The rearrangement uses TRBV4-3 and TRBJ2-7; no clear D gene. This CDR3 contains 16 residues. Germline CDR1 and CDR2: LGHNA and YSLEER. Written as DNA, the CDR3 is TGCGCCAGCGGCCAAGCAACAGCCAGGAGCTCCTACGAGCAGTACTTC. It translates to CASGQATARSSYEQYF.